This is a list of T cell receptor beta chains from one sample in a study of blood T cell repertoires in COVID-19. The data were produced by immunoSEQ multiplex PCR, yet TCRdb's version contains in-frame clones alone and is incomplete. The sample gives more than 300,000 clones, more than 85% of which show up once; 3% to 5% is in the top ten. What was sequenced was PBMCs or T cells enriched from blood (not recorded which). The receptors were gathered from a woman aged 25 to 39 who had been exposed to COVID-19. The CDR3 runs from the conserved cysteine through the conserved F or W. Clone size is not always given. Where it is, it says once, few, many or a class for expanded clones.

CDR3 length | J gene | V gene | clone size | CDR3 protein
17 | TRBJ2-1 | TRBV5-4 | - | CASSPIGLAVLNDEQFF
19 | TRBJ1-3 | TRBV3-1/TRBV3-2 | - | CASSQDRAQGILSGNTIYF
16 | TRBJ1-6 | TRBV6-2/TRBV6-3 | - | CASSYSSGARNSPLHF
14 | TRBJ1-1 | TRBV2 | - | CASSDRGGDTEAFF
17 | TRBJ1-2 | TRBV30 | once | CAWRARQGTLLLYGYTF
14 | TRBJ1-2 | TRBV10-3 | - | CAISQRDTNYGYTF
16 | TRBJ1-1 | TRBV18 | once | CASSPSPQGQNTEAFF
14 | TRBJ1-2 | TRBV5-1 | - | CASSLASGGYGYTF
14 | TRBJ2-7 | TRBV18 | - | CASRLDRNSYEQYF
15 | TRBJ2-7 | TRBV11-1 | - | CASSFMDRGLSEQYF
15 | TRBJ1-2 | TRBV18 | - | CASSPVQGENYGYTF
14 | TRBJ1-1 | TRBV5-8 | once | CASSPMESAYEAFF
14 | TRBJ2-5 | TRBV19 | - | CASSTQGRGETQYF
15 | TRBJ2-7 | TRBV5-5 | few | CASSPQVAGSYEQYF
13 | TRBJ1-4 | TRBV27 | - | CASSPQGNEKLFF
14 | TRBJ2-7 | TRBV9 | - | CASSVRDRVGEQYF
15 | TRBJ2-4 | TRBV5-4 | - | CASSTVGTGGYIQYF
12 | TRBJ2-1 | TRBV7-3 | - | CASSFYSGEQFF
14 | TRBJ2-7 | TRBV5-4 | - | CASTPDRGRNEQYF
15 | TRBJ2-5 | TRBV19 | - | CASSHDRARGETQYF
16 | TRBJ1-2 | TRBV16 | - | CASSDHLDGLNYGYTF
13 | TRBJ1-5 | TRBV30 | - | CAWSRDNNQPQHF
15 | TRBJ1-5 | TRBV6-2/TRBV6-3 | - | CASSYSQGVIQPQHF
17 | TRBJ2-3 | TRBV7-2 | - | CASSLVAVRPSTDTQYF
11 | TRBJ1-1 | TRBV30 | - | CAWSPTRGAFF
15 | TRBJ1-3 | TRBV6-5 | - | CASSWAASSGNTIYF
14 | TRBJ1-1 | TRBV5-1 | - | CASSFTLSDTEAFF
14 | TRBJ1-2 | TRBV2 | once | CASSGDRANYGYTF
13 | TRBJ1-5 | TRBV5-6 | - | CASSDRGSQPQHF
15 | TRBJ1-4 | TRBV5-5 | - | CASSFERGPNEKLFF
11 | TRBJ1-6 | TRBV3-1/TRBV3-2 | - | CASSRDGPLHF
13 | TRBJ2-5 | TRBV4-1 | - | CASSQEREETQYF
11 | TRBJ2-7 | TRBV16 | - | CASSQSAEQYF
13 | TRBJ1-3 | TRBV7-9 | - | CASSLGTGNTIYF
13 | TRBJ1-4 | TRBV9 | - | CASSGSDNEKLFF
12 | TRBJ1-1 | TRBV30 | - | CAWQGGNTEAFF
11 | TRBJ2-7 | TRBV12-5 | - | CASGLTGQKYF
11 | TRBJ1-1 | TRBV5-1 | - | CASQGDTEAFF
13 | TRBJ1-3 | TRBV29-1 | - | CSVSDRAGNTIYF
15 | TRBJ2-1 | TRBV10-3 | - | CAIRRQRGGSNEQFF
18 | TRBJ2-5 | TRBV10-3 | - | CAIRLGTSGGAAQETQYF
13 | TRBJ1-5 | TRBV3-1/TRBV3-2 | - | CASSPGRGQPQHF
18 | TRBJ2-1 | TRBV19 | few | CASSIGGLAGSTYNEQFF
17 | TRBJ2-2 | TRBV5-1 | - | CASSPSLLAGGSGELFF
14 | TRBJ1-1 | TRBV5-1 | - | CASSWSGSNTEAFF
15 | TRBJ2-1 | TRBV7-9 | - | CASSLADRERDEQFF
17 | TRBJ1-2 | TRBV24-1 | - | CATSDFTGGASLDGYTF
14 | TRBJ1-2 | TRBV15 | - | CATSRDLGGYGYTF
15 | TRBJ1-3 | TRBV9 | - | CASSPQGLRGNTIYF